This T cell receptor beta chain originates from a study of molecular identifiers for immune sequencing clone quantification. The CDR3 contains 14 residues. Germline loops: CDR1 MDHEN, CDR2 SYDVKM. Unmatched junction bases numbered 3, after V lost 2 bases and J lost 2 bases. TCRdb redid the calling of the PCR reads with MiXCR, one entry per CDR3 protein. Here the sample spans about 640,000 distinct CDR3 sequences, nearly 20% being singletons. There are many counts of this clonotype. V is TRBV28 and J is TRBJ2-7; 7 bases are a match to TRBD2. The sequence was obtained from a human donor in good health. Some libraries in this study had Jurkat cell RNA spiked in. The material sequenced was naive CD8+ T cells from blood, with Jurkat cell RNA spiked in. Subset defined: FACS-sorted CD8+CD4-CCR7+CD45RA+ naive T cells. The CDR3 sequence: CASSLSAGAYEQYF. In nucleotides, the CDR3 is TGTGCCAGCAGTTTAAGCGCGGGGGCCTACGAGCAGTACTTC.